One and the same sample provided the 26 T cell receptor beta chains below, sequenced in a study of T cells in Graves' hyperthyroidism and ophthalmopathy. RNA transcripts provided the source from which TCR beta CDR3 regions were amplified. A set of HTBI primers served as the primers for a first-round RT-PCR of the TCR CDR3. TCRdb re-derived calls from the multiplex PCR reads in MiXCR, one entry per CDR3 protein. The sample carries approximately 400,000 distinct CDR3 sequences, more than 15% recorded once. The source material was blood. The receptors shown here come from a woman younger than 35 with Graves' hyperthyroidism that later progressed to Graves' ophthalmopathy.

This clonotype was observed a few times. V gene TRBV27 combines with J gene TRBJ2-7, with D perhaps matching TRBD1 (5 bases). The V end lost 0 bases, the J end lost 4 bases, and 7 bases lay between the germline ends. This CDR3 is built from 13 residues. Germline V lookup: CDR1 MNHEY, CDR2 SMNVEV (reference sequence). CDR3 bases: TGTGCCAGCAGTTTATCTCCAGGGTACGAGCAGTACTTC. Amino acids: CASSLSPGYEQYF.

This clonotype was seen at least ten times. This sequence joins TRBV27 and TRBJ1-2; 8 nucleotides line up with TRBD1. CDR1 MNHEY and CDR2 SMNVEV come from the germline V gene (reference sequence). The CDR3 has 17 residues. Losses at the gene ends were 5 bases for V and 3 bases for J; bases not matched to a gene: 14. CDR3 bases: TGTGCCAGCAGTCCCCTCGCGGCGGACAGGGATCACTATGGCTACACCTTC. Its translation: CASSPLAADRDHYGYTF.

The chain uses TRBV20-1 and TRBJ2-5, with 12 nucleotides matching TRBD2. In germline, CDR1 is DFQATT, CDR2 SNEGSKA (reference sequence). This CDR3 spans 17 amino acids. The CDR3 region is CSVGPRLAGVLQETQYF. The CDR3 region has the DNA TGCAGCGTTGGCCCGAGACTAGCGGGAGTGCTCCAAGAGACCCAGTACTTC.

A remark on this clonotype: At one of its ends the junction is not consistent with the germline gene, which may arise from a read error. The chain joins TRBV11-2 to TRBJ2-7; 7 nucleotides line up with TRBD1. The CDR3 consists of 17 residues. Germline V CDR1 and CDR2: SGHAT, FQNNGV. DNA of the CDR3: TGTGCCAGCAGCTTAGCAACAGGGGCGACCTTTGATTACGAACAGTACTTC. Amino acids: CASSLATGATFDYEQYF.

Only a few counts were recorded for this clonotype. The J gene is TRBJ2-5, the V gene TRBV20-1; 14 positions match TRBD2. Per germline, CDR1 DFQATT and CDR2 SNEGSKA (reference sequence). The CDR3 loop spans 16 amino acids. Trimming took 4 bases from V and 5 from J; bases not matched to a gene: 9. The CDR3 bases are TGCAGTGCTACTCCCGGGACTAGCGGGAGTCGGGAGACCCAGTACTTC. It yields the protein CSATPGTSGSRETQYF.

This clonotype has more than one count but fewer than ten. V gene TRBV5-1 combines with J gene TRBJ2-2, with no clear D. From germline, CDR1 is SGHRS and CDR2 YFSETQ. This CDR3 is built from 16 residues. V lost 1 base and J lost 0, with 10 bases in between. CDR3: CASSLLVSANTGELFF. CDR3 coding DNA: TGCGCCAGCAGCTTGTTGGTATCGGCGAACACCGGGGAGCTGTTTTTT.

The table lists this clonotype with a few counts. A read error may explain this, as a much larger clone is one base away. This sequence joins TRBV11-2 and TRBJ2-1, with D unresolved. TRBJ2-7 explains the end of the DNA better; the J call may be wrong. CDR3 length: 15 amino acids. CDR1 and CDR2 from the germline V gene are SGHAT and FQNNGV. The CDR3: CASSFGVQSNNEQYF. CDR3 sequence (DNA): TGTGCCAGCAGCTTCGGTGTCCAAAGCAACAATGAGCAGTACTTC.

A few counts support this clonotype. The CDR3 bases are TGTGCCAGCAGAGAGACTAGCGGAGACACCGGGGAGCTGTTTTTT. It codes for CASRETSGDTGELFF. V is TRBV6-2 or TRBV6-3 and J is TRBJ2-2; TRBD2 matches at 9 bases. V gave up 6 bases and J gave up 3 bases; unmatched junction bases: 5. The V gene's germline CDR1 is MNHEY and CDR2 SVGEGT. This CDR3 has 15 residues.

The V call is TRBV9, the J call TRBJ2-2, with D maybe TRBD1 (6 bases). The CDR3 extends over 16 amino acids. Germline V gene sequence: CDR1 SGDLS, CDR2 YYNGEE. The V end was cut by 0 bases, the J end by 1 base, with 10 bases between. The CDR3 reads CASSVVGTLNTGELFF. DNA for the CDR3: TGTGCCAGCAGCGTAGTCGGGACACTGAACACCGGGGAGCTGTTTTTT. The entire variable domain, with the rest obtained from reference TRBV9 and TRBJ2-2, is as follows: DSGVTQTPKHLITATGQRVTLRCSPRSGDLSVYWYQQSLDQGLQFLIQYYNGEERAKGNILERFSAQQFPDLHSELNLSSLELGDSALYFCASSVVGTLNTGELFFGEGSRLTVL.

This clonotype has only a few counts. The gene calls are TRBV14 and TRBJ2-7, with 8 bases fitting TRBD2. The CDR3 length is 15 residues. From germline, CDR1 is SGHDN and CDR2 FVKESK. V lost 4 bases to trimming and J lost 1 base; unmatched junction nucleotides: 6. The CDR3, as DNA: TGTGCCAGCAGCCTCGATAGCGGGAATTCCTACGAGCAGTACTTC. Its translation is CASSLDSGNSYEQYF.

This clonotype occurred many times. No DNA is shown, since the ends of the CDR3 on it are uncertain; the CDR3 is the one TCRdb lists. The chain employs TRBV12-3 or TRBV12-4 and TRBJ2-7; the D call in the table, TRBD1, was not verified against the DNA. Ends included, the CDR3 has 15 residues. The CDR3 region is CASSTSGGPAYEQYF.

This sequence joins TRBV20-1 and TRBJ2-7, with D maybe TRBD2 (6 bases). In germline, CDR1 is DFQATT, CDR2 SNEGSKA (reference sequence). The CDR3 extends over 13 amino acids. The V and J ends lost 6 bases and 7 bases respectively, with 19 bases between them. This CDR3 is CSAPGGVPGEQYF. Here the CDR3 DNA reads TGCAGTGCCCCCGGCGGGGTGCCCGGGGAGCAGTACTTC.

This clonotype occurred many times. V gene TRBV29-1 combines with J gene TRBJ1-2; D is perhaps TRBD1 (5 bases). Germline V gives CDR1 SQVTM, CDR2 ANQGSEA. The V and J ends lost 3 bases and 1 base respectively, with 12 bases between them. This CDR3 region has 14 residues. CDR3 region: CSVERGSGNYGYTF. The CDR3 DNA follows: TGCAGCGTTGAGCGGGGGTCGGGTAACTATGGCTACACCTTC.

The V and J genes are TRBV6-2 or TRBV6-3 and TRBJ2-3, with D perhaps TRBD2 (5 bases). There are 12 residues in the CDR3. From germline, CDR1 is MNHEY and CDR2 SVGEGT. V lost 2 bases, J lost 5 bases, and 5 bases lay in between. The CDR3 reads CASSYEGDTQYF. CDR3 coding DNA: TGTGCCAGCAGTTACGAGGGAGATACGCAGTATTTT.

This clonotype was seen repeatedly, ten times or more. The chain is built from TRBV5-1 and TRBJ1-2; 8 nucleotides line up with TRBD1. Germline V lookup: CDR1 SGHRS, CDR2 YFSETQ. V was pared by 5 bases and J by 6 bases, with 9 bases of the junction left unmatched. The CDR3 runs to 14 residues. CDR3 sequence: CASSPARTGNGYTF. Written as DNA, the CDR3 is TGCGCCAGCAGTCCTGCTAGGACAGGGAATGGCTACACCTTC.

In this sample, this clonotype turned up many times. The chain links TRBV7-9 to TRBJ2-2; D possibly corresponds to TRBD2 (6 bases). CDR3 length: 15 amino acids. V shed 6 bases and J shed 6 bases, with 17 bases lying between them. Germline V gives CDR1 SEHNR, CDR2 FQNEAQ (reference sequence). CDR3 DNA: TGTGCCAGCAGTCGAACGACTAGTTCCGCCGGGGAGCTGTTTTTT. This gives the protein CASSRTTSSAGELFF.

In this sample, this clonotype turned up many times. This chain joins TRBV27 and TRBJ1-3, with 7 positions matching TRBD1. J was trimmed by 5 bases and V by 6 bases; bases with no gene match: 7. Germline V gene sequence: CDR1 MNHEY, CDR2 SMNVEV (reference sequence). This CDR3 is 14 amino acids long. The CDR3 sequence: CASRAGDSRNTIYF. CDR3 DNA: TGTGCCAGCAGAGCCGGGGACAGCCGAAACACCATATATTTT.

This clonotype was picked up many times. The CDR3 coding sequence is TGTGCCAGCAGTTTTGGGACTAACTATGGCTACACCTTC. Protein: CASSFGTNYGYTF. The chain is built from TRBV12-3 or TRBV12-4 and TRBJ1-2, with no clear D. The CDR3 runs to 13 residues. V lost 3 bases, J lost 0 bases, and 5 bases lay in between.

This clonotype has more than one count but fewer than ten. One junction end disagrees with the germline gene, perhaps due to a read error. CDR3 DNA: TGTGCCAGCAGCCTAGCCCGAGCAAGCGGGAAACAAGAGACCCAGTACTTC. Its translation: CASSLARASGKQETQYF. The V and J genes are TRBV7-2 and TRBJ2-5; 7 nucleotides agree with TRBD2. CDR1 and CDR2 (germline): SGHTA, FQGNSA. The CDR3 has 17 residues.

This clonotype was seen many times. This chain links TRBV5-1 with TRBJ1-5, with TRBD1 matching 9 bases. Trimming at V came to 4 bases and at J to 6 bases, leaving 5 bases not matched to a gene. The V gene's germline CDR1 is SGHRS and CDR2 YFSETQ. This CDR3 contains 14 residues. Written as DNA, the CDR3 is TGCGCCAGCAGCCCCGGACAGGGGAGTCAGCCCCAGCATTTT. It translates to CASSPGQGSQPQHF.

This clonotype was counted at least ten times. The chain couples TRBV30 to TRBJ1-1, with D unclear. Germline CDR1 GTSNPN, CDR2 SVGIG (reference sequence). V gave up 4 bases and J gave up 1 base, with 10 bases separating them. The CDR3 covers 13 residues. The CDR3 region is CAWIVTSNTEAFF. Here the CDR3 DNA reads TGTGCCTGGATTGTGACATCGAACACTGAAGCTTTCTTT.

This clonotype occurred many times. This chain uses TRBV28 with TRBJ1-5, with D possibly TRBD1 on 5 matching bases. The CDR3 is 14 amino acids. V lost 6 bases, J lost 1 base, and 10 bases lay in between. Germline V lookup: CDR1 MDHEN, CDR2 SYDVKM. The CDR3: CASRNEGSNQPQHF. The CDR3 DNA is TGTGCCAGCAGAAACGAGGGGAGCAATCAGCCCCAGCATTTT.

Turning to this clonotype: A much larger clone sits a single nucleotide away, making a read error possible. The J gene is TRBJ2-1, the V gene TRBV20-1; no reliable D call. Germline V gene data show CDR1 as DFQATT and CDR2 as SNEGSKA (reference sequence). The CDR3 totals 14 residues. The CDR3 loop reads CGARWPGGYNEQFF. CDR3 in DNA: TGCGGTGCTAGATGGCCGGGTGGATACAATGAGCAGTTCTTC.

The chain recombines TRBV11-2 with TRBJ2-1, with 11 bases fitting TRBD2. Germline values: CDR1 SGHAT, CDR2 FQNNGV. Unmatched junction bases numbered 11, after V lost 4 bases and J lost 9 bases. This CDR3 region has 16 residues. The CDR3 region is CASSSTSGSMGGEQFF. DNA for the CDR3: TGTGCCAGCAGCTCCACTAGCGGGAGTATGGGTGGTGAGCAGTTCTTC. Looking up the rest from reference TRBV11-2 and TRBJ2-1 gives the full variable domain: EAGVAQSPRYKIIEKRQSVAFWCNPISGHATLYWYQQILGQGPKLLIQFQNNGVVDDSQLPKDRFSAERLKGVDSTLKIQPAKLEDSAVYLCASSSTSGSMGGEQFFGPGTRLTVL.

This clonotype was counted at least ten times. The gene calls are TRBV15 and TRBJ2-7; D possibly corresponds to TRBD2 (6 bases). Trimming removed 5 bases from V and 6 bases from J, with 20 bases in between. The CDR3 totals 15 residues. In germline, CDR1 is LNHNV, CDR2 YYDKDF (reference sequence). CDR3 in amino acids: CATSSTAGSQGEQYF. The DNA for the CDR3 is TGTGCCACCAGCTCAACGGCGGGGAGTCAGGGCGAGCAGTACTTC.

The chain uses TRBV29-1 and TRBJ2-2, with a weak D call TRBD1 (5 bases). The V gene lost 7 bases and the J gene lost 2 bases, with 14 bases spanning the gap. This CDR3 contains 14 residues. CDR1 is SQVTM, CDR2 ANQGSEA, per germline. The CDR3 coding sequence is TGCAGCGCTAAAAGGGGCAGTAACACCGGGGAGCTGTTTTTT. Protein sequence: CSAKRGSNTGELFF.